A single sample gave rise to the 20 T cell receptor beta chains below, sequenced in a study of blood T cell repertoires in COVID-19. Profiled with immunoSEQ multiplex PCR; TCRdb holds only in-frame clones, not every one. The data contain some 250,000 clones, 86% of them seen just once; the ten biggest clones take up over 3%. The sequenced material came from peripheral blood. These receptors all come from a woman between 25 and 40 years old who had recovered from COVID-19.

This clone appeared a few times. This chain joins TRBV7-2 and TRBJ2-7; 7 bases are a match to TRBD1. The CDR3 loop spans 14 amino acids. The J segment lost 4 bases and the V segment lost 10 bases, leaving 13 bases of the junction unmatched. The V gene's germline CDR1 is SGHTA and CDR2 FQGNSA. The CDR3 bases are TGTGCCATCCGAGACAGGGAAGATAGGTACGAGCAGTACTTC. Translation gives CAIRDREDRYEQYF.

The chain carries TRBV27 and TRBJ2-3, with 14 bases identical to TRBD2. V shed 5 bases and J 3 bases; nucleotides not matched to a gene: 1. This CDR3 region has 15 residues. Germline V gives CDR1 MNHEY, CDR2 SMNVEV (reference sequence). DNA for the CDR3: TGTGCCAGCAGTGGGACTAGCGGGGGTACAGATACGCAGTATTTT. It yields the protein CASSGTSGGTDTQYF.

This clone has only a few counts. This sequence joins TRBV3-1 (or the pseudogene TRBV3-2) and TRBJ2-1, with 13 bases matching TRBD2. This CDR3 region has 16 residues. Germline trimming cut 1 base from V and 7 bases from J; bases unmatched to any gene: 4. Germline V gene data show CDR1 as LGHDT and CDR2 as YNNKEL (reference sequence). The CDR3 sequence is CASSQALAGGQNEQFF. The CDR3 bases are TGTGCCAGCAGCCAAGCACTAGCGGGGGGGCAGAATGAGCAGTTCTTC.

The chain recombines TRBV7-2 with TRBJ2-7; D not certain. Germline V gene lookup returns CDR1 SGHTA and CDR2 FQGNSA. The V and J ends lost 0 bases and 3 bases respectively, with 6 bases between them. The CDR3 has 13 amino acids. The CDR3 sequence is CASSLAQIYEQYF. CDR3 in DNA: TGTGCCAGCAGCTTAGCTCAGATCTACGAGCAGTACTTC.

The chain recombines TRBV4-1 with TRBJ2-3, with D maybe TRBD1 (5 bases). This CDR3 comprises 16 residues. CDR1 MGHRA and CDR2 YSYEKL come from the germline V gene. Trimming shortened V by 0 bases and J by 2 bases, and 12 bases separated the two germline ends. The CDR3, as DNA: TGCGCCAGCAGCCAAGATAACGCAGGGTTCACAGATACGCAGTATTTT. Amino acid sequence: CASSQDNAGFTDTQYF.

The V call is TRBV30, the J call TRBJ1-2; the match to TRBD1 covers 9 bases. There are 14 residues in the CDR3. Germline-derived CDR1 and CDR2 are GTSNPN and SVGIG (reference sequence). The CDR3 DNA reads TGTGCAACTATCACAGGGGGCGAGAAGGATGGCTACACCTTC. Translated, it gives CATITGGEKDGYTF. Together with reference TRBV30 and TRBJ1-2, the CDR3 gives the full variable domain: SQTIHQWPATLVQPVGSPLSLECTVEGTSNPNLYWYRQAAGRGLQLLFYSVGIGQISSEVPQNLSASRPQDRQFILSSKKLLLSDSGFYLCATITGGEKDGYTFGSGTRLTVV.

The gene calls are TRBV6-5 and TRBJ2-7; maybe TRBD1 (5 bases). This CDR3 region has 13 residues. V lost 5 bases and J lost 2, with 10 bases in between. From germline, CDR1 is MNHEY and CDR2 SVGAGI. DNA of the CDR3: TGTGCCAGCAGTCCCCCAGGGACCTACGAGCAGTACTTC. As protein: CASSPPGTYEQYF.

This chain uses TRBV6-5 with TRBJ2-6; D not resolved. CDR3 length: 15 amino acids. CDR1 and CDR2 (germline): MNHEY, SVGAGI. The V gene lost 2 bases and the J gene lost 3 bases, with 8 bases spanning the gap. The CDR3 sequence is CASSYRSFGANVLTF. CDR3 nucleotide sequence: TGTGCCAGCAGTTACCGGTCCTTTGGGGCCAACGTCCTGACTTTC.

Here the CDR3 reads CASTGESSTEAFF. DNA of the CDR3: TGTGCCAGCACGGGGGAGTCCAGCACTGAAGCTTTCTTT. V is TRBV2 and J is TRBJ1-1; tentative D call: TRBD1 (5 bases). The CDR3 sequence is 13 residues long. CDR1 is SNHLY and CDR2 is FYNNEI in the germline V gene. V was pared by 7 bases and J by 4 bases, with 13 bases between.

The genes are TRBV2 and TRBJ2-5, with 8 bases lining up with TRBD1. V dropped 1 base and J dropped 1; count of bases not matched to a gene: 2. The CDR3 sequence is 15 residues long. Per germline, CDR1 SNHLY and CDR2 FYNNEI. In nucleotides, the CDR3 is TGTGCCAGCAGTGAAGACGGGACAGGCCAAGAGACCCAGTACTTC. Its protein is CASSEDGTGQETQYF. Full variable domain (remainder filled in from reference TRBV2 and TRBJ2-5): EPEVTQTPSHQVTQMGQEVILRCVPISNHLYFYWYRQILGQKVEFLVSFYNNEISEKSEIFDDQFSVERPDGSNFTLKIRSTKLEDSAMYFCASSEDGTGQETQYFGPGTRLLVL.

This rearrangement joins TRBV7-9 to TRBJ1-2; perhaps TRBD1 as D (5 bases). Trimming removed 5 bases at V and 5 bases at J, with 18 bases between. Germline values: CDR1 SEHNR, CDR2 FQNEAQ (reference sequence). There are 15 residues in the CDR3. CDR3 loop: CASSPTGGERYGYTF. The CDR3, as DNA: TGTGCCAGCAGCCCCACGGGGGGGGAGCGATATGGCTACACCTTC.

The chain employs TRBV6-5 and TRBJ1-6, with a tentative D call TRBD1 (5 bases). The CDR3 is made up of 15 amino acids. Germline V lookup: CDR1 MNHEY, CDR2 SVGAGI. Between the trimmed V and J ends, which lost 2 bases and 0 bases, there was a span of 5 bases. DNA of the CDR3: TGTGCCAGCAGTTACGACAGCTCCTATAATTCACCCCTCCACTTT. Its protein is CASSYDSSYNSPLHF.

The V and J genes are TRBV9 and TRBJ2-7; D unresolved. V lost 1 base and J 2 bases, leaving 10 bases between the germline ends. The germline gives CDR1 SGDLS, CDR2 YYNGEE. The CDR3 length is 14 residues. This chain's CDR3 is CASSVKDIPYEQYF. The CDR3 region has the DNA TGTGCCAGCAGCGTAAAAGACATTCCCTACGAGCAGTACTTC.

DNA of the CDR3: TGTGCCAGTAGTATTGGCAGGACAGGGGGCAACGAGCAGTACTTC. As protein: CASSIGRTGGNEQYF. V gene TRBV19 combines with J gene TRBJ2-7, with 11 bases lining up with TRBD1. After removal of 3 bases from V and 5 bases from J, the junction contained 6 bases not matched to a gene. There are 15 residues in the CDR3. In germline, CDR1 is LNHDA, CDR2 SQIVND (reference sequence). Combining the CDR3 with reference TRBV19 and TRBJ2-7 gives the whole variable domain DGGITQSPKYLFRKEGQNVTLSCEQNLNHDAMYWYRQDPGQGLRLIYYSQIVNDFQKGDIAEGYSVSREKKESFPLTVTSAQKNPTAFYLCASSIGRTGGNEQYFGPGTRLTVT.

The rearrangement links TRBV7-9 to TRBJ1-1; D unclear. From germline, CDR1 is SEHNR and CDR2 FQNEAQ (reference sequence). The CDR3 is 11 amino acids. V was shortened by 11 bases and J by 5 bases, with 12 bases between the two germline ends. CDR3 in DNA: TGTGCCGGAGAGGGCAGAACTGAAGCTTTCTTT. It yields the protein CAGEGRTEAFF.

This clone has a single count. The V gene is TRBV21-1, the J gene TRBJ2-7; TRBD1 was called by the table and not checked on the DNA. TRBV21-1 is reported as a pseudogene. This CDR3 has 18 residues. In nucleotides, the CDR3 is TGTGCCAGCAGCACTGCTAGAACAGGGGAAGGGGGGAACTACGAGCAGTACTTC. Its protein product is CASSTARTGEGGNYEQYF.

This clone was recorded a few times. The chain uses TRBV4-2 and TRBJ1-2; maybe TRBD1 (6 bases). The germline V gene encodes CDR1 LGHNA and CDR2 YNFKEQ. The CDR3 is 14 residues long. Deletions cut 0 bases from V and 3 bases from J, with 8 bases between. For the CDR3, the DNA is TGTGCCAGCAGCCAAGAGACAGGCGACTATGGCTACACCTTC. Its translation: CASSQETGDYGYTF.

This clone was recorded once. CDR3 in DNA: TGTGCCAGCAGCGCCCCCGGGGCAACAGGGGCCTATGGCTACACCTTC. Protein sequence: CASSAPGATGAYGYTF. This sequence joins TRBV9 and TRBJ1-2; TRBD1 matches 7 bases. The CDR3 loop spans 16 amino acids. Germline V gene lookup returns CDR1 SGDLS and CDR2 YYNGEE. With 3 bases clipped from V and 4 bases from J, the junction kept 12 bases outside the gene matches.

The chain combines TRBV10-3 with TRBJ1-5; D is unresolved. Germline V lookup: CDR1 ENHRY, CDR2 SYGVKD. With 4 bases removed from V and 2 bases from J, the gap between germline ends came to 6 bases. This CDR3 has 13 amino acids. The CDR3: CAISVAGNQPQHF. In DNA, the CDR3 is TGTGCCATCAGTGTCGCAGGCAATCAGCCCCAGCATTTT.

The CDR3 DNA reads as TGTGCCAGTCAGTGGGGACTCCAAGAGACCCAGTACTTC. Its protein product is CASQWGLQETQYF. The chain recombines TRBV5-6 with TRBJ2-5, with D possibly matching TRBD2 (6 bases). CDR3 length equals 13 residues. Germline V CDR1 and CDR2: SGHDT, YYEEEE. V lost 8 bases to trimming and J lost 1 base, with 12 bases between them.